The clone carrying this TCR beta chain was observed a handful of times. V was trimmed by 5 bases and J by 8 bases, leaving 10 bases between them. The CDR3 loop spans 13 amino acids. From germline, CDR1 is PRHDT and CDR2 FYEKMQ (reference sequence). As handled by the study authors: Reference gene primer amplification gave estimated nucleated cell counts. TCRdb's copy holds only in-frame clones and misses some; the assay was immunoSEQ multiplex PCR. V and J calls and clone size follow that table, whereas D and trimming were derived from the DNA. The sample contains 130,000 or so clones, 88% of which appear only once. This record comes from a study of blood T cell repertoires in COVID-19. Study background: Italy, Spain and the United States were the sources of the convalescent and acute COVID-19 samples. T cells, B-cell-depleted T cells, or PBMCs provided the cDNA or gDNA that served as material.

The V and J genes are TRBV13 and TRBJ1-6; D gene ambiguous. Material for sequencing was peripheral blood. The origin of this receptor is a man in his forties or fifties with acute or convalescent COVID-19. DNA for the CDR3: TGTGCCAGCAGCCTCAATCAGGATTCACCCCTCCACTTT. This gives the protein CASSLNQDSPLHF.